This TCR beta chain came from a study of blood T cells in healthy people across ages. The germline V and J ends were trimmed by 5 bases and 1 base, with 21 bases remaining between them. The CDR3 loop spans 19 amino acids. The germline gives CDR1 MNHEY, CDR2 SMNVEV (reference sequence). A sample-barcoded 5' primer and a J-beta primer mix were used in a second PCR of roughly 6 to 11 cycles. A single record per CDR3 protein comes from TCRdb applying MiXCR to the 5' RACE reads. The sample lists 1.8 million or so distinct CDR3 sequences, about two fifths occurring once. This receptor was obtained from a human donor in good health. V is TRBV27 and J is TRBJ2-6; D gene uncertain. The sample consisted of blood. CDR3 in amino acids: CASSGSLAHRLSGANVLTF. DNA for the CDR3: TGTGCCAGCAGTGGGTCCCTGGCCCATAGATTATCTGGGGCCAACGTCCTGACTTTC.